The present T cell receptor beta chain was sequenced within a study of radiation and T cells in renal cell carcinoma. Trimming pared 4 bases from V and 8 bases from J, leaving 14 bases between. The CDR3 is made up of 14 amino acids. Germline lookup yields CDR1 MGHRA and CDR2 YSYEKL. Treatment specified: 15 Gy SBRT to primary tumor, nephrectomy 4 weeks later. About this clone: Its target is unknown.

Profiling relied on immunoSEQ multiplex PCR, and the TCRdb table lists in-frame clones only, not all of them. This table holds 15,000 to 20,000 clones, 45% to 70% found once. General observations from the study: Irradiated tumors had higher TCR clonality than control tumors. Only small tumor regions of roughly 1 g were sampled.

The sample consisted of tumor tissue, taken from a patient whose treatment included radiotherapy and nephrectomy. The chain links TRBV4-1 to TRBJ1-4, with unresolved D. The TCR originated in a man aged 50 to 60 with renal cell carcinoma. The CDR3 sequence is CASSPPATREKLFF. CDR3 coding DNA: TGCGCCAGCAGCCCACCGGCAACCCGGGAAAAACTGTTTTTT.